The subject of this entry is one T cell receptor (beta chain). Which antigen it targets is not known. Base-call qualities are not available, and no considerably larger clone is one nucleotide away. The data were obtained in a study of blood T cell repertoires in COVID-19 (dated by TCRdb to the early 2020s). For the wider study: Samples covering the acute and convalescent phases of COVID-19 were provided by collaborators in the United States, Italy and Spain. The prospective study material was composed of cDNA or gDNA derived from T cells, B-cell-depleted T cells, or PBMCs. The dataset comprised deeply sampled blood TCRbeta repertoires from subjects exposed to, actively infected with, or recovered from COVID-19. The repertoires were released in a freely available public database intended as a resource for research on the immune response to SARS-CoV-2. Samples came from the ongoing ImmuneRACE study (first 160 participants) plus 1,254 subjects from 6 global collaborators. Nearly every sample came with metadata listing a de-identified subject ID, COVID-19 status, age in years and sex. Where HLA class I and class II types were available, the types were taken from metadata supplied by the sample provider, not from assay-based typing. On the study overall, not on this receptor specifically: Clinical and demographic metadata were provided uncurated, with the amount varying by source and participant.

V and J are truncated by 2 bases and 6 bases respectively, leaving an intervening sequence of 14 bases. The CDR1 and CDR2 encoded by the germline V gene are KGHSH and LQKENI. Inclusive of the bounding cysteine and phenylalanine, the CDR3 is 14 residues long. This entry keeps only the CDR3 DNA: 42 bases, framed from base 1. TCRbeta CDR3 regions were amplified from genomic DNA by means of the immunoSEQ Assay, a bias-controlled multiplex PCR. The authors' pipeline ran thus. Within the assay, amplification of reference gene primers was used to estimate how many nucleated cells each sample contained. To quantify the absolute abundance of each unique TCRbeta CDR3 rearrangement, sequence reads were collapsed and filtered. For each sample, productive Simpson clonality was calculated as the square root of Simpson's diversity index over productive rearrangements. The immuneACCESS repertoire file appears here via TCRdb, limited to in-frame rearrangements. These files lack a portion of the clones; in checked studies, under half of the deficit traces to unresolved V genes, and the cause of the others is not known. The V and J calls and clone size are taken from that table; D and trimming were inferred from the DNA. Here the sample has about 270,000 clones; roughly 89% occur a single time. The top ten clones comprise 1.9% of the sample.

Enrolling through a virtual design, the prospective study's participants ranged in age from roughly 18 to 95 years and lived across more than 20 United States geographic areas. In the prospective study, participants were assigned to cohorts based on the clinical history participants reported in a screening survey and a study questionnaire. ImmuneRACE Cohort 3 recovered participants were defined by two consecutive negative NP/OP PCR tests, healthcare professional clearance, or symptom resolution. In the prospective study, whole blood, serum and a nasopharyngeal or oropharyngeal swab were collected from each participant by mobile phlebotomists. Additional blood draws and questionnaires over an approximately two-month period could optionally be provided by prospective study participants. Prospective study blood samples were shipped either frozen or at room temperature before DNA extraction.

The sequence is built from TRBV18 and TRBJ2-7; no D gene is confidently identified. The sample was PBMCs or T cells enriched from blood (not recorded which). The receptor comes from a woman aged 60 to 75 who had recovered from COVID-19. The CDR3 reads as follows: CASSPIPGLGEQYF. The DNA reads TGTGCCAGCTCACCAATTCCCGGGTTAGGCGAGCAGTACTTC.